The present TCR beta chain was sequenced within a study of blood T cell repertoires in COVID-19. As for the study in general: Samples representing acute and convalescent COVID-19 were sourced from the United States, Italy and Spain. Nucleic acid was either cDNA or gDNA, and it came from T cells, B-cell-depleted T cells, or PBMCs.

Enrolment of Seattle patients took place during active infection, and they were followed longitudinally. Per the authors' pipeline: Estimates of nucleated cell counts were drawn from the amplification of reference gene primers. Measured with immunoSEQ multiplex PCR; TCRdb has only the in-frame clones, and not every one. The V and J calls and clone size come from that table; D and trimming were worked out from the DNA. The sample has some 180,000 clones, about 80% seen once. This CDR3 comprises 13 residues. From germline, CDR1 is LNHDA and CDR2 SQIVND (reference sequence). V lost 4 bases to trimming and J lost 7 bases, with 13 bases between them.

This chain uses TRBV19 with TRBJ2-5; possible D gene TRBD1, 6 bases. The sequenced material came from peripheral blood. The TCR was taken from a woman aged 60-75 years with COVID-19, enrolled during active disease. CDR3: CASSTGPQGTQYF. The DNA of the CDR3 is TGTGCCAGTAGTACCGGGCCACAGGGGACCCAGTACTTC. The entire variable domain, with the rest obtained from reference TRBV19 and TRBJ2-5, is as follows: DGGITQSPKYLFRKEGQNVTLSCEQNLNHDAMYWYRQDPGQGLRLIYYSQIVNDFQKGDIAEGYSVSREKKESFPLTVTSAQKNPTAFYLCASSTGPQGTQYFGPGTRLLVL.